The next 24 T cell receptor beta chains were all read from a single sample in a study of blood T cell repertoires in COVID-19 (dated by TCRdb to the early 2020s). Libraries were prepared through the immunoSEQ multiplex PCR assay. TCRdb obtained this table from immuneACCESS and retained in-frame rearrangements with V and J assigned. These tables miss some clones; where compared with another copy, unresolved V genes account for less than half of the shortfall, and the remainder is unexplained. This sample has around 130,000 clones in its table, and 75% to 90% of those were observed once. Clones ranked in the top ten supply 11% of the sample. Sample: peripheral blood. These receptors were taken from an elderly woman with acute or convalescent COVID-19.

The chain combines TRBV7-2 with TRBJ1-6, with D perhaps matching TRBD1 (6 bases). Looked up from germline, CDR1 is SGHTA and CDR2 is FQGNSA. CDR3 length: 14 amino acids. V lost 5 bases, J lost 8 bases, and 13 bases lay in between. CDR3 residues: CASSLQGGDSPLHF. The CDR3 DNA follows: TGTGCCAGCAGCCTACAGGGTGGAGATTCACCCCTCCACTTT.

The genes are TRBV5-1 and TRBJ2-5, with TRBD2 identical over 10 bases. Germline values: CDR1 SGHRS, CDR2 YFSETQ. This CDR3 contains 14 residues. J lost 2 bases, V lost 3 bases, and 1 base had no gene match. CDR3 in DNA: TGCGCCAGCAGCTGGACTAGCGGACAAGAGACCCAGTACTTC. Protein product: CASSWTSGQETQYF. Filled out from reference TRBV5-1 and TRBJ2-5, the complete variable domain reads KAGVTQTPRYLIKTRGQQVTLSCSPISGHRSVSWYQQTPGQGLQFLFEYFSETQRNKGNFPGRFSGRQFSNSRSEMNVSTLELGDSALYLCASSWTSGQETQYFGPGTRLLVL.

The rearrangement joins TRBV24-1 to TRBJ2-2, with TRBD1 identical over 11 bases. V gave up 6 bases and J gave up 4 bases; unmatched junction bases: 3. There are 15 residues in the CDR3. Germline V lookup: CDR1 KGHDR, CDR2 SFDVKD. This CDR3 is CATSPGQGVTGELFF. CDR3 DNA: TGTGCCACCAGTCCGGGACAGGGGGTCACCGGGGAGCTGTTTTTT.

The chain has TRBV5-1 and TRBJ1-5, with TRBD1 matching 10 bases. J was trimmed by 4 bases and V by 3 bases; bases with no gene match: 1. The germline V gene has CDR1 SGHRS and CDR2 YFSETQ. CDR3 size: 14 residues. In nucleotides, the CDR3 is TGCGCCAGCAGCTCGGGACAGGGGAATCAGCCCCAGCATTTT. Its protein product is CASSSGQGNQPQHF.

The CDR3 DNA reads as TGCGCCAGCAGCTCTCTTGATTACCGAGGGGGCTACACCTTC. It yields the protein CASSSLDYRGGYTF. This chain joins TRBV5-1 and TRBJ1-2, with D unclear. Germline V CDR1 and CDR2: SGHRS, YFSETQ. CDR3 size: 14 residues. V lost 3 bases, J lost 8 bases, and 17 bases lay in between.

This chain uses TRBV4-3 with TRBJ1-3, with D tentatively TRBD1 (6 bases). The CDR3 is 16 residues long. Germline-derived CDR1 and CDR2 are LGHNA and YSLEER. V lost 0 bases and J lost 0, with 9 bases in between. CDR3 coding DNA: TGCGCCAGCAGCCAAGACCAGGGGATCTCTGGAAACACCATATATTTT. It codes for CASSQDQGISGNTIYF.

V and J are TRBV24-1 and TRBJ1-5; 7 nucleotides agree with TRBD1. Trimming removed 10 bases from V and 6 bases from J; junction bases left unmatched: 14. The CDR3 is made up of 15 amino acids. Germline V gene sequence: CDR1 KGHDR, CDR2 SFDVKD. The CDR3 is CATMLIGGAGQPQHF. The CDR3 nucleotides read TGTGCCACTATGTTAATAGGGGGCGCGGGTCAGCCCCAGCATTTT.

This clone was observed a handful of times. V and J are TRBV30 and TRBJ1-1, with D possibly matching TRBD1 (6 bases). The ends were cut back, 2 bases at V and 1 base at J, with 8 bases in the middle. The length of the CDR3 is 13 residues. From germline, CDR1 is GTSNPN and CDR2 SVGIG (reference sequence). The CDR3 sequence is CAWSTQGNTEAFF. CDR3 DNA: TGTGCCTGGAGTACACAGGGGAACACTGAAGCTTTCTTT. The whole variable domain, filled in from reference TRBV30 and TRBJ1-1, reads SQTIHQWPATLVQPVGSPLSLECTVEGTSNPNLYWYRQAAGRGLQLLFYSVGIGQISSEVPQNLSASRPQDRQFILSSKKLLLSDSGFYLCAWSTQGNTEAFFGQGTRLTVV.

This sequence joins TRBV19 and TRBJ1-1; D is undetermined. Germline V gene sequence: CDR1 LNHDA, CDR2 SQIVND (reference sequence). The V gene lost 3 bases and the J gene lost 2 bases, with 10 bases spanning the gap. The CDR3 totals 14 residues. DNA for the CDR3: TGTGCCAGTAGTATTAGTTCAAGAAACACTGAAGCTTTCTTT. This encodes CASSISSRNTEAFF.

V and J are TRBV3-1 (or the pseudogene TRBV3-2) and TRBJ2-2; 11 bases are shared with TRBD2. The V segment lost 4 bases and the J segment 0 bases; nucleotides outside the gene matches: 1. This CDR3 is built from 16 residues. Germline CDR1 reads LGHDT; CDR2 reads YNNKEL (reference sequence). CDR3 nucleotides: TGTGCCAGCAGCCCGACTAGCGGGGCGAACACCGGGGAGCTGTTTTTT. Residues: CASSPTSGANTGELFF.

CDR3 in DNA: TGTGCCAGCTCTACACAGGGGTCCACTGAAGCTTTCTTT. This codes for CASSTQGSTEAFF. The chain links TRBV18 to TRBJ1-1, with 7 bases lining up with TRBD1. The CDR3 length is 13 residues. Germline V gene sequence: CDR1 KGHSH, CDR2 LQKENI. After removal of 6 bases from V and 4 bases from J, the junction contained 5 bases not matched to a gene. Drawing the rest from reference TRBV18 and TRBJ1-1, the complete variable domain is NAGVMQNPRHLVRRRGQEARLRCSPMKGHSHVYWYRQLPEEGLKFMVYLQKENIIDESGMPKERFSAEFPKEGPSILRIQQVVRGDSAAYFCASSTQGSTEAFFGQGTRLTVV.

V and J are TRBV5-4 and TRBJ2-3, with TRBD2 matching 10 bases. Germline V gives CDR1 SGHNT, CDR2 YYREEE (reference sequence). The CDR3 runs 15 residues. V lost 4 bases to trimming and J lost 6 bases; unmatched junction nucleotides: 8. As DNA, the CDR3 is TGTGCCAGCAGCCTCACTAGCGGGGCGTTGGATACGCAGTATTTT. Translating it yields CASSLTSGALDTQYF.

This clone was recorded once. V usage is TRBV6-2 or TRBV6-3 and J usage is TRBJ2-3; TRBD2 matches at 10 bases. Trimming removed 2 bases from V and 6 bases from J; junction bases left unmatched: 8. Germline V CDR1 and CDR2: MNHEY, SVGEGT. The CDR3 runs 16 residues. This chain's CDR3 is CASSYPGVAGGDTQYF. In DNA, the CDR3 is TGTGCCAGCAGTTACCCCGGGGTAGCGGGGGGCGATACGCAGTATTTT.

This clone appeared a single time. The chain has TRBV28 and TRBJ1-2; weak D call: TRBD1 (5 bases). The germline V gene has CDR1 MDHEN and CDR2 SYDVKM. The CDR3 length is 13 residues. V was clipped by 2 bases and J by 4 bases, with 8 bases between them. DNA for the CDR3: TGTGCCAGCAGTTTAGCGGGGCTCTATGGCTACACCTTC. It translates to CASSLAGLYGYTF.

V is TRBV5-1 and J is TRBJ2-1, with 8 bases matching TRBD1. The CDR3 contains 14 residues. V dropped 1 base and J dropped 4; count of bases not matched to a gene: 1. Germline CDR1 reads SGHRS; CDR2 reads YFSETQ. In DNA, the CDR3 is TGCGCCAGCAGCTTGACAGGGGGGTACAATGAGCAGTTCTTC. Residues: CASSLTGGYNEQFF.

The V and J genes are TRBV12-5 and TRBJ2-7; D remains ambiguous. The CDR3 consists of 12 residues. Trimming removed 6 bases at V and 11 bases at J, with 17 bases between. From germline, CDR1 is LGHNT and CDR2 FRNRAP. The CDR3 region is CASGPLVGTKYF. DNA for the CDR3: TGTGCTAGTGGACCCTTGGTCGGTACCAAGTACTTC.

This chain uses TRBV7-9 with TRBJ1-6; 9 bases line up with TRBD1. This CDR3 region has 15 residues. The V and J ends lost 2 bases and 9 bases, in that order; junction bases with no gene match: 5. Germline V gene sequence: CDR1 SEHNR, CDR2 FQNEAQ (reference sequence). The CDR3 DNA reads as TGTGCCAGCAGCTTAAAGGGGACAGGGTTTTCACCCCTCCACTTT. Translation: CASSLKGTGFSPLHF.

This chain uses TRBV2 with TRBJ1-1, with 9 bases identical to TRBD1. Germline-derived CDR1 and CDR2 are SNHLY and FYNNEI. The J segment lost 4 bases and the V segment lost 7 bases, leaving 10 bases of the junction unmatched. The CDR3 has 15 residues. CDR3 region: CASNGQGLSSTEAFF. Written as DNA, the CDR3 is TGTGCCAGCAATGGACAGGGGCTTTCGAGCACTGAAGCTTTCTTT.

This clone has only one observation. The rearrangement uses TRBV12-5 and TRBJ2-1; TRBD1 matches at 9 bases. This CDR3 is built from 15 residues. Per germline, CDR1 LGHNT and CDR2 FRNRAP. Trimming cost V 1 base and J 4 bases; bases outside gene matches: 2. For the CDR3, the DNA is TGTGCTAGTGGTTTGGCACAGGGGGCGTACAATGAGCAGTTCTTC. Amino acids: CASGLAQGAYNEQFF.

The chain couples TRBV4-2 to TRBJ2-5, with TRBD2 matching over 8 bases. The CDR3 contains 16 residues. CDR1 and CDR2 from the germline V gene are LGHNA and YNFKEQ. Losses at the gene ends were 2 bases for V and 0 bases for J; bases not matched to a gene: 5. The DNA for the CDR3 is TGTGCCAGCAGCCAAATGAGCGGGGGATACCAAGAGACCCAGTACTTC. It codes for CASSQMSGGYQETQYF.

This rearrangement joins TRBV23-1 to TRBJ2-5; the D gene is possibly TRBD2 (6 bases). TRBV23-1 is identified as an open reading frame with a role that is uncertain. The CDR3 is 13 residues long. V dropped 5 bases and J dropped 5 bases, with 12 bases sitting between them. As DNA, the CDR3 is TGCGCCAGCAGTGGGGGGAAATGGGAGACCCAGTACTTC. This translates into CASSGGKWETQYF.

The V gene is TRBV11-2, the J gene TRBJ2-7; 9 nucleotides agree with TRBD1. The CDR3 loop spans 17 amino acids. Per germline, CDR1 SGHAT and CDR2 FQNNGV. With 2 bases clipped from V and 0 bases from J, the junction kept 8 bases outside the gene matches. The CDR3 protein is CASSLTGGQGFSYEQYF. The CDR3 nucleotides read TGTGCCAGCAGCTTAACCGGGGGACAGGGTTTCTCCTACGAGCAGTACTTC.

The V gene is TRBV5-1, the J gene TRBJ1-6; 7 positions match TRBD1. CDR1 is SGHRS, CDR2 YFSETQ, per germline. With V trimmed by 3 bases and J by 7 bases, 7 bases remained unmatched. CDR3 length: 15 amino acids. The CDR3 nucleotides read TGCGCCAGCAGCTATGGACAGGCCGCCAATTCACCCCTCCACTTT. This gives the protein CASSYGQAANSPLHF.

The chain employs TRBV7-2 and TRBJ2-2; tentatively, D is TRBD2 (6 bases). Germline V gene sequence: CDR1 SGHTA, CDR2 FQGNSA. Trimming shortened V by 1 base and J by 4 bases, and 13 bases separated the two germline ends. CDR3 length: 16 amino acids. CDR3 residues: CASSLGPSGVTGELFF. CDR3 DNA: TGTGCCAGCAGCTTAGGTCCCTCGGGGGTCACCGGGGAGCTGTTTTTT.